This T cell receptor (beta chain) was sequenced for a study of blood T cell repertoires in COVID-19 (dated by TCRdb to the early 2020s). Background for the entire study: Samples from collaborators originated in the United States, Italy and Spain and spanned both the acute and convalescent phases of COVID-19. The material from the prospective study consisted of cDNA or gDNA derived from T cells, B-cell-depleted T cells, or PBMCs. The repertoires were released in a freely available public database meant as a resource for research on the immune response to SARS-CoV-2. HLA class I and class II types, where available, came from metadata supplied by the sample provider rather than from assay-based typing. Sample metadata almost always included a de-identified subject ID, COVID-19 status, age in years and sex. Deeply sampled blood TCRbeta repertoires from subjects exposed to, actively infected with, or recovered from COVID-19 were included in the dataset. Samples were obtained from the ongoing ImmuneRACE study (first 160 participants) and from about 1,300 subjects provided by 6 global collaborators. What the work shows at the level of the full study, not this receptor alone: The amount of clinical and demographic metadata varied by source and participant and was provided uncurated.

At least ten counts were recorded for this clone. Its antigen has not been determined. No base qualities exist here, and no much larger clone lies one base off it. TCRbeta CDR3 regions were amplified from genomic DNA by means of the immunoSEQ Assay, a bias-controlled multiplex PCR. The paper's processing steps were these. Within the assay, amplification of reference gene primers was used to estimate how many nucleated cells each sample contained. To quantify the absolute abundance of each unique TCRbeta CDR3 rearrangement, sequence reads were collapsed and filtered. For each sample, productive Simpson clonality was calculated by taking the square root of Simpson's diversity index across productive rearrangements. TCRdb holds this immuneACCESS table with in-frame rearrangements only. Some clones are missing; in checked studies, unresolved V genes explain under half, and the rest has no known cause. V, J and clone size were drawn from that table, and D and trimming were deduced from the DNA. This sample lists 56,000 or so clones; over 75% were detected once. Approximately 10% of the sample lies in the top ten.

Whole blood was collected in K2EDTA tubes by collaborating institutions according to the institutions' own protocols. For TCRbeta analysis, collaborators shipped samples in one of three forms: frozen whole blood, isolated PBMCs, or DNA extracted from either of those sample types. Inclusive of the bounding cysteine and phenylalanine, the CDR3 is 13 residues long. The DNA shown is the 39-base CDR3, in frame from base 1. According to the germline V gene, CDR1 reads SGHVS and CDR2 reads FQNEAQ. Compared with germline, V lacks 5 bases and J lacks 7 bases; bases without a gene match: 6. The sample comprised peripheral blood. The V and J genes are TRBV7-8 and TRBJ2-5, with 8 middle bases fitting TRBD2. The sequence came from a human donor in a cohort sampled during active COVID-19. In nucleotides, the sequence is TGTGCCAGCAGCCGGACTAGCCTAGGGACCCAGTACTTC. Translation gives CASSRTSLGTQYF.